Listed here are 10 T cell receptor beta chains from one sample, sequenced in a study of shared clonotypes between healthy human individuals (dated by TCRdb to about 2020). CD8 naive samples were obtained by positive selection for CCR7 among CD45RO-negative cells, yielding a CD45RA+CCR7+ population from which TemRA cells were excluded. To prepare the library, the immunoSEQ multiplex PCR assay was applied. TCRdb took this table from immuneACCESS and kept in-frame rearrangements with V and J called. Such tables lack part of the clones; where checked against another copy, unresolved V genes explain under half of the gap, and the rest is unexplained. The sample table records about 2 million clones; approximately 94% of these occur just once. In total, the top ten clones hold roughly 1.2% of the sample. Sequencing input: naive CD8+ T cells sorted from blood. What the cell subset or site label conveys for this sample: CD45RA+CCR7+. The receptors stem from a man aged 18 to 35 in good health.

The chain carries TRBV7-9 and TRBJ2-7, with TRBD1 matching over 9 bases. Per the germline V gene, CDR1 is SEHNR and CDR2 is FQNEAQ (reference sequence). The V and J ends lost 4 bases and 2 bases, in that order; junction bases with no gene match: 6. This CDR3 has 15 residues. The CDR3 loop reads CASSSSRDRAYEQYF. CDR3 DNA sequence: TGTGCCAGCAGCTCCTCCCGGGACAGGGCCTACGAGCAGTACTTC.

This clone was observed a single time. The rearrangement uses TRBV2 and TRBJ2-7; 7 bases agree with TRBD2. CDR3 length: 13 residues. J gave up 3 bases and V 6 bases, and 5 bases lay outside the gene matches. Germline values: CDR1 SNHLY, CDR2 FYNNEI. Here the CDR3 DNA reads TGTGCCAGCAGCACGACTAGCAACTACGAGCAGTACTTC. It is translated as CASSTTSNYEQYF.

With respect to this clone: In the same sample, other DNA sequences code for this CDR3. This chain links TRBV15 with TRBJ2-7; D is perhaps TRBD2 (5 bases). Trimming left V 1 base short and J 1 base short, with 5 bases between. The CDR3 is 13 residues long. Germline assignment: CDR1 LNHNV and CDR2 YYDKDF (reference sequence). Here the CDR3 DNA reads TGTGCCACCAGCAGAGGAGGGTCCTACGAGCAGTACTTC. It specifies CATSRGGSYEQYF.

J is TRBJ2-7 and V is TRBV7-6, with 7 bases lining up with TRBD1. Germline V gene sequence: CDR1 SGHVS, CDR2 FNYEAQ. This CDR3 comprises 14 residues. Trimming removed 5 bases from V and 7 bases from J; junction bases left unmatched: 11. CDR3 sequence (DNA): TGTGCCAGCAGCGCCGACAGGGCAAGGGATGAGCAGTACTTC. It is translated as CASSADRARDEQYF.

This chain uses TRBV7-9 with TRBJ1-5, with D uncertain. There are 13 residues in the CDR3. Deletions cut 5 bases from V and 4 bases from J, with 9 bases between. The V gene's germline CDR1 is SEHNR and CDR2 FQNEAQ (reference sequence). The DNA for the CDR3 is TGTGCCAGCAGCCCGGGAGTTAATCAGCCCCAGCATTTT. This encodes CASSPGVNQPQHF.

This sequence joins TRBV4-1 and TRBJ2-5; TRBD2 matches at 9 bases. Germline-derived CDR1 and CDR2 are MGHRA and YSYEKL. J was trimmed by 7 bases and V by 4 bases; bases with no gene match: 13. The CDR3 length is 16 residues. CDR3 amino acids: CASSPGGSGGPRTQYF. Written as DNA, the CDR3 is TGCGCCAGCAGCCCAGGTGGTAGCGGGGGTCCGAGGACCCAGTACTTC.

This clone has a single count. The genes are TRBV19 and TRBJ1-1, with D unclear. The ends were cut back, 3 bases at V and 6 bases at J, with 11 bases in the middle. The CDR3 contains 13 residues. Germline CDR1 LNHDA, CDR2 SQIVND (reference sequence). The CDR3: CASSIQGEAEAFF. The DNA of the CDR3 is TGTGCCAGTAGTATCCAAGGTGAAGCTGAAGCTTTCTTT.

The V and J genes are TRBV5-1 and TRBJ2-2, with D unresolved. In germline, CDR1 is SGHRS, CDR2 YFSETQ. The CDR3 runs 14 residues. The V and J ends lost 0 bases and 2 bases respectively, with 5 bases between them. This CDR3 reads CASSLAVNTGELFF. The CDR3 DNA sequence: TGCGCCAGCAGCTTGGCAGTAAACACCGGGGAGCTGTTTTTT.

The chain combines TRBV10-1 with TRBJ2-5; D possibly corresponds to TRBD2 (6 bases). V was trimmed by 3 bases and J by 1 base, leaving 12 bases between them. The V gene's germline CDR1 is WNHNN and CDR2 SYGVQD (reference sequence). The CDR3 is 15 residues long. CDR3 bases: TGCGCCAGCAGTGATGTTGGAGGGCCCCAAGAGACCCAGTACTTC. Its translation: CASSDVGGPQETQYF.

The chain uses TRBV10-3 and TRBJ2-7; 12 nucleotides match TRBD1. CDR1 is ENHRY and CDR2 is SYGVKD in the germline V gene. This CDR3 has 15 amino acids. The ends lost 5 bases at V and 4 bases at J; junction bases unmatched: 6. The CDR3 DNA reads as TGTGCCATCAGTATGCCGGGACAGGGGGCTTACGAGCAGTACTTC. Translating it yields CAISMPGQGAYEQYF.